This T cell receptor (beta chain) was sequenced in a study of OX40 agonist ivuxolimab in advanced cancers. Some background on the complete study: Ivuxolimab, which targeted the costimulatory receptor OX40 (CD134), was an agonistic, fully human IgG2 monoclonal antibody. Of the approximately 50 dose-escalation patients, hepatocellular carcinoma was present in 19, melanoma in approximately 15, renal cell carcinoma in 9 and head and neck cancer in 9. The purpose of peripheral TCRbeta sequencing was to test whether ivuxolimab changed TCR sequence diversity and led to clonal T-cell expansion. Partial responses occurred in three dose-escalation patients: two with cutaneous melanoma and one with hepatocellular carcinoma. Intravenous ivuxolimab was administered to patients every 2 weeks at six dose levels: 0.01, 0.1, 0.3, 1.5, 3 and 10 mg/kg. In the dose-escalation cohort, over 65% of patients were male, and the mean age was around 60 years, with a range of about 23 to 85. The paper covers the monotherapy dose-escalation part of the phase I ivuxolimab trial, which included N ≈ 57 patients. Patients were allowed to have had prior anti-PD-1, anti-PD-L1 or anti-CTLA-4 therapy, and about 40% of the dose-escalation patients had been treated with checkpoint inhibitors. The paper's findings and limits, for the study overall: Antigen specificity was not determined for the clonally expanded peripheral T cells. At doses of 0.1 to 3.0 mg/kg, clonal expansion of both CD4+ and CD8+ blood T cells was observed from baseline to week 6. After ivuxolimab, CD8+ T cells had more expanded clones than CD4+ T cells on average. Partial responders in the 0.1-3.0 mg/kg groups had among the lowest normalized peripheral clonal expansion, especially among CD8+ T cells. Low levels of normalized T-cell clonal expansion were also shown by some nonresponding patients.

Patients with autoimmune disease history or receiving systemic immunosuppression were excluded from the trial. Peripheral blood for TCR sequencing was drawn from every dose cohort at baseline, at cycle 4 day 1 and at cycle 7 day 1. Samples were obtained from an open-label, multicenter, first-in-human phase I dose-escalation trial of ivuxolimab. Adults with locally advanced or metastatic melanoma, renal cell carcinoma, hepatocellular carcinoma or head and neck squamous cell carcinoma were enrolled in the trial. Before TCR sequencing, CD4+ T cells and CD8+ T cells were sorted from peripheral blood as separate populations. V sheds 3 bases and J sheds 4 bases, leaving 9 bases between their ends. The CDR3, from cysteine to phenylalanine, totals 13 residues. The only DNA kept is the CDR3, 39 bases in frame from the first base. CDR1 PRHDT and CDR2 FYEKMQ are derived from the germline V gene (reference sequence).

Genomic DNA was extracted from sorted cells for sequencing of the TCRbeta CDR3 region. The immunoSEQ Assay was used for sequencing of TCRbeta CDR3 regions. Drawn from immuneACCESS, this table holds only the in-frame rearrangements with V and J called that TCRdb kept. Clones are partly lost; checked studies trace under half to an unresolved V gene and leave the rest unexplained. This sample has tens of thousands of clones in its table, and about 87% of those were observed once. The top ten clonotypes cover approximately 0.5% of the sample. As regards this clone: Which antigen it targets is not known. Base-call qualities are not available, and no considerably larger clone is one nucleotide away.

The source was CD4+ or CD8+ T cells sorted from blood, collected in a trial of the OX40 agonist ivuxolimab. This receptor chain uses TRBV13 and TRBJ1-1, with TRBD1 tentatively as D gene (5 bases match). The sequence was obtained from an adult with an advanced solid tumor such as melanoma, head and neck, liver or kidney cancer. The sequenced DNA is TGTGCCAGCAGCTTCCCGGGGGTCACTGAAGCTTTCTTT. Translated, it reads CASSFPGVTEAFF.